This record covers a single TCR beta chain. Data came from immunoSEQ multiplex PCR; TCRdb stores just in-frame clones and leaves some out. The sample carries some 150,000 clones, around nine tenths recorded once. These data belong to a study of blood T cell repertoires in COVID-19. The overall study: From the United States, Italy and Spain came samples of acute and convalescent COVID-19.

V was shortened by 6 bases and J by 2 bases, with 18 bases between the two germline ends. The CDR3 totals 16 residues. CDR1 SGHRS and CDR2 YFSETQ come from the germline V gene. This clonotype originated in a man between 18 and 29 years old with active or convalescent COVID-19. The V gene is TRBV5-1, the J gene TRBJ1-5; perhaps TRBD1 as D (6 bases). Sequenced: peripheral blood. The CDR3 loop is CASKPDLRQGNQPQHF. The CDR3 bases are TGCGCCAGCAAGCCCGATCTTAGACAGGGCAATCAGCCCCAGCATTTT.